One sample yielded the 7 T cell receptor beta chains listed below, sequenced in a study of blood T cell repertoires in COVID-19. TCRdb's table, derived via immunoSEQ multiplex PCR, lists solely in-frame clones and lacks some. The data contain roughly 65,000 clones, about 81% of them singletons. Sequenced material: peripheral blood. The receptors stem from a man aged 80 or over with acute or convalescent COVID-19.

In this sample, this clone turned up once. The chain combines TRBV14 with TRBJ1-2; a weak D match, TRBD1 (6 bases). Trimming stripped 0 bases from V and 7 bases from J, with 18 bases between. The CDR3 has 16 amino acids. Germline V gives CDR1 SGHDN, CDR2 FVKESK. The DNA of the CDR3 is TGTGCCAGCAGCCAAGAACGGGACACCCTAGGGGGTGGCTACACCTTC. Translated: CASSQERDTLGGGYTF.

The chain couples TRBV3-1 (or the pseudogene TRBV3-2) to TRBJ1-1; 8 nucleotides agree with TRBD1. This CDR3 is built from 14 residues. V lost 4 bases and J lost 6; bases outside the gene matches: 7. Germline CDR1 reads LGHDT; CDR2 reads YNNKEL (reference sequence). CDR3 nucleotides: TGTGCCAGCAGCCTCAGGGGGCTTTTTGCTGAAGCTTTCTTT. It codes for CASSLRGLFAEAFF.

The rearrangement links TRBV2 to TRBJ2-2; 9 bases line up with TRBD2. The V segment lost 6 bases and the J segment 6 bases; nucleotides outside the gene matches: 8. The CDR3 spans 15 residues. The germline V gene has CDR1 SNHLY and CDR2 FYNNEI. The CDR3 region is CASRAERGDSGELFF. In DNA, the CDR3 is TGTGCCAGCAGAGCTGAGCGGGGGGACTCCGGGGAGCTGTTTTTT.

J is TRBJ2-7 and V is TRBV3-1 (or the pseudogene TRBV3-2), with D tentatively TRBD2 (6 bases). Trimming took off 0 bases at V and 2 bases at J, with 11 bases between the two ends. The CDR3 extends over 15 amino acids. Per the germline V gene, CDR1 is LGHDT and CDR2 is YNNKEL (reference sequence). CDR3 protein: CASSQEVLATYEQYF. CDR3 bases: TGTGCCAGCAGCCAAGAGGTCCTAGCGACCTACGAGCAGTACTTC.

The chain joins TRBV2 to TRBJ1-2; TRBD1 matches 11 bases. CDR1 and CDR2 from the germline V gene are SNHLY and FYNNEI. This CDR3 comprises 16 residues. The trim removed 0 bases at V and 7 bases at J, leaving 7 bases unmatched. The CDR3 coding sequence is TGTGCCAGCAGTGAAGCTGCCCCCGGGACAGGGGGTGGCTACACCTTC. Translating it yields CASSEAAPGTGGGYTF. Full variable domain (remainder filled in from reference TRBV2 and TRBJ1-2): EPEVTQTPSHQVTQMGQEVILRCVPISNHLYFYWYRQILGQKVEFLVSFYNNEISEKSEIFDDQFSVERPDGSNFTLKIRSTKLEDSAMYFCASSEAAPGTGGGYTFGSGTRLTVV.

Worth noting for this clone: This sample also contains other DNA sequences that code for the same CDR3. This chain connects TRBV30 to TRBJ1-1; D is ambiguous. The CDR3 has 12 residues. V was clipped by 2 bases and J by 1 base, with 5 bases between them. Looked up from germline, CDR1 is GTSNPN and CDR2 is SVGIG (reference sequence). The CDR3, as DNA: TGTGCCTGGAGTAGAGAGAACACTGAAGCTTTCTTT. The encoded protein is CAWSRENTEAFF. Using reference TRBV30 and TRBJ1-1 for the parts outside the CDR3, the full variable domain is SQTIHQWPATLVQPVGSPLSLECTVEGTSNPNLYWYRQAAGRGLQLLFYSVGIGQISSEVPQNLSASRPQDRQFILSSKKLLLSDSGFYLCAWSRENTEAFFGQGTRLTVV.

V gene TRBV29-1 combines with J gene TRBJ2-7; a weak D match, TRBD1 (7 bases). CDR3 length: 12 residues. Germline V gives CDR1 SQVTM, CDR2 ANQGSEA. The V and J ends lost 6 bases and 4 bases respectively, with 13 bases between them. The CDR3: CSVGAGGYEQYF. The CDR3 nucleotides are TGCAGCGTGGGGGCAGGGGGGTACGAGCAGTACTTC.